These T cell receptor beta chains were read from a single sample in a study of T cell responses to AZD1222 COVID-19 vaccine. Using immunoSEQ multiplex PCR, the repertoire was profiled, and TCRdb retains in-frame clones only, with some absent. Of around 120,000 clones in the sample, about nine tenths were seen once. The input for sequencing was peripheral blood, taken on day 0 of AZD1222 vaccination. The origin of the receptors is an adult in good health. CDR3s include the opening cysteine and the closing phenylalanine or tryptophan. The D gene is left open where the match is weak. Rows may omit the clone size; those that give it use once, few, many or a size class.

TRBV12-3/TRBV12-4	NA	TRBJ1-2	NA	13	CASSFGTTDGYTF	TGTGCCAGCAGTTTCGGGACTACTGATGGCTACACCTTC
TRBV3-1/TRBV3-2	NA	TRBJ1-1	NA	15	CASSPDIPERTEAFF	TGTGCCAGCAGCCCTGACATCCCAGAGAGAACTGAAGCTTTCTTT
TRBV6-5	NA	TRBJ1-1	NA	14	CASQTTPMNTEAFF	TGTGCCAGCCAAACAACTCCCATGAACACTGAAGCTTTCTTT
TRBV29-1	TRBD2	TRBJ2-1	NA	13	CSGRLAGTGEQFF	TGCAGCGGTCGACTAGCGGGGACGGGGGAGCAGTTCTTC
TRBV6-2/TRBV6-3	NA	TRBJ1-5	NA	13	CASSSQGYQPQHF	TGTGCCAGCAGTTCTCAGGGTTATCAGCCCCAGCATTTT
TRBV7-2	TRBD1	TRBJ2-7	NA	14	CASSRGQGSSEQYF	TGTGCCAGCAGCAGAGGACAGGGATCCTCCGAGCAGTACTTC
TRBV11-2	TRBD2	TRBJ2-3	NA	16	CASSTRAGGTADTQYF	TGTGCCAGCAGCACCCGTGCGGGAGGTACCGCAGATACGCAGTATTTT
TRBV5-1	TRBD1	TRBJ2-5	NA	16	CASSLGDRGQGETQYF	TGCGCCAGCAGCTTGGGGGACAGGGGGCAAGGAGAGACCCAGTACTTC
TRBV6-6	NA	TRBJ1-5	NA	11	CASSLNQPQHF	TGTGCCAGCAGCCTAAATCAGCCCCAGCATTTT
TRBV5-6	TRBD2	TRBJ2-3	NA	15	CASSLASGSADTQYF	TGTGCCAGCAGCTTGGCTAGCGGGAGTGCAGATACGCAGTATTTT
TRBV30	NA	TRBJ1-6	NA	13	CAWSGGYNSPLHF	TGTGCCTGGAGTGGAGGGTATAATTCACCCCTCCACTTT
TRBV2	NA	TRBJ1-2	NA	14	CASSEGGVNYGYTF	TGTGCCAGCAGTGAAGGGGGAGTTAACTATGGCTACACCTTC
TRBV7-9	TRBD1	TRBJ1-2	NA	8	CAGDRDAF	TGTGCCGGCGACAGGGACGCCTTC
TRBV27	NA	TRBJ2-7	NA	15	CASSKINAPLHEQYF	TGTGCCAGCAGTAAGATCAACGCTCCTCTGCACGAGCAGTACTTC
TRBV29-1	NA	TRBJ2-1	NA	12	CSVKSRPNEQFF	TGCAGCGTTAAATCCCGACCCAATGAGCAGTTCTTC
TRBV10-2	NA	TRBJ1-1	NA	12	CASSEGNTEAFF	TGCGCCAGCAGTGAAGGGAACACTGAAGCTTTCTTT
TRBV10-2	NA	TRBJ2-3	NA	12	CASRVGTDTQYF	TGCGCCAGTCGGGTAGGGACAGATACGCAGTATTTT
TRBV5-6	TRBD1	TRBJ1-6	NA	15	CASSDPGQVNSPLHF	TGTGCCAGCAGCGACCCGGGACAGGTTAATTCACCCCTCCACTTT
TRBV5-4	NA	TRBJ2-1	once	17	CASSLLAGTVGTDEQFF	TGTGCCAGCAGCTTGCTAGCTGGGACGGTAGGTACGGATGAGCAGTTCTTC
TRBV6-5	NA	TRBJ1-3	NA	15	CASSPRRDPGNTIYF	TGTGCCAGCAGTCCTCGGAGGGATCCGGGAAACACCATATATTTT
TRBV5-6	NA	TRBJ2-3	once	13	CASSSRPTDTQYF	TGTGCCAGCAGCTCACGGCCCACAGATACGCAGTATTTT
TRBV27	TRBD1	TRBJ1-2	NA	14	CASSFQGQGSGYTF	TGTGCCAGCAGTTTCCAGGGACAGGGCTCTGGCTACACCTTC
TRBV7-2	NA	TRBJ1-2	NA	16	CASSLTGSLSNYGYTF	TGTGCCAGCAGCTTAACAGGGAGTCTGTCTAACTATGGCTACACCTTC
TRBV21-1	NA	TRBJ1-4	once	14	CASYDRRFNEKLFF	TGTGCCAGCTACGACAGGAGATTTAATGAAAAACTGTTTTTT
TRBV18	NA	TRBJ1-1	NA	13	CASSPTGNTEAFF	TGTGCCAGCTCACCTACTGGCAACACTGAAGCTTTCTTT
TRBV9	NA	TRBJ1-1	NA	11	CASSAGAEAFF	TGTGCCAGCAGCGCAGGGGCTGAAGCTTTCTTT
TRBV4-1	NA	TRBJ1-2	NA	16	CASSQDPYTANYGYTF	TGCGCCAGCAGCCAAGATCCCTATACAGCTAACTATGGCTACACCTTC
TRBV28	NA	TRBJ1-2	NA	13	CASSLSAEYGYTF	TGTGCCAGCAGTTTATCGGCAGAATATGGCTACACCTTC
TRBV7-9	NA	TRBJ1-2	NA	14	CASSLAWTAYGYTF	TGTGCCAGCAGCTTAGCTTGGACCGCTTATGGCTACACCTTC
TRBV10-3	NA	TRBJ1-5	NA	15	CAISESNRVEQPQHF	TGTGCCATCAGTGAGTCGAACAGGGTGGAACAGCCCCAGCATTTT
TRBV5-4	TRBD1	TRBJ1-6	NA	15	CASSPRDRGNSPLHF	TGTGCCAGCAGCCCCCGGGACAGGGGGAATTCACCCCTCCACTTT
TRBV3-1/TRBV3-2	TRBD1	TRBJ1-1	NA	15	CASSLPTVRGTEAFF	TGTGCCAGCAGCCTACCTACCGTCAGGGGGACTGAAGCTTTCTTT
TRBV9	NA	TRBJ2-3	NA	17	CASSAQGQVGGTDTQYF	TGTGCCAGCAGCGCCCAAGGGCAAGTGGGAGGCACAGATACGCAGTATTTT
TRBV12-3/TRBV12-4	NA	TRBJ2-7	NA	13	CASSPLGVYEQYF	TGTGCCAGCAGTCCCCTAGGGGTCTACGAGCAGTACTTC
TRBV7-2	NA	TRBJ1-2	few	16	CASSLAGGPLLYGYTF	TGTGCCAGCAGCTTAGCTGGGGGGCCGCTACTCTATGGCTACACCTTC
TRBV29-1	TRBD1	TRBJ1-1	NA	14	CSVGQGAENTEAFF	TGCAGCGTTGGACAGGGGGCCGAGAACACTGAAGCTTTCTTT
TRBV18	NA	TRBJ2-7	NA	16	CASSPPLRGQSYEQYF	TGTGCCAGCTCACCACCCCTGAGAGGACAAAGCTACGAGCAGTACTTC
TRBV15	NA	TRBJ1-1	NA	15	CATSRRGTPNTEAFF	TGTGCCACCAGCAGAAGGGGGACTCCGAACACTGAAGCTTTCTTT
TRBV30	NA	TRBJ1-1	once	13	CAWSVGLWTEAFF	TGTGCCTGGAGTGTGGGATTGTGGACTGAAGCTTTCTTT
TRBV30	NA	TRBJ2-7	NA	11	CAWSVRNEQYF	TGTGCCTGGAGTGTACGAAACGAGCAGTACTTC
TRBV5-1	TRBD2	TRBJ2-5	NA	14	CASSLVGGTQTQYF	TGCGCCAGCAGCTTGGTGGGGGGGACCCAGACCCAGTACTTC